This TCR beta chain was recovered during a study of cytomegalovirus exposure and HLA in healthy donors. About the study: According to later analysis, the same platform produced the approximately 130 validation and under 700 first-cohort repertoires. Findings and caveats of the study: Most TCRs appeared rarely, but some public TCRs recurred in many donors. Among TCR beta chains, those listed as cytomegalovirus-associated numbered over 150. In vitro confirmation showed three CMV-associated chains to be CMV antigen specific.

CDR3 length: 16 residues. Germline CDR1 SGHDN, CDR2 FVKESK. With 1 base removed from V and 1 base from J, the gap between germline ends came to 13 bases. Measured with immunoSEQ multiplex PCR; TCRdb has only the in-frame clones, and not every one. The sample yields 150,000 to 160,000 clones, 86% seen once. To note about this clone: Its matching antigen is unknown.

The chain uses TRBV14 and TRBJ1-1; the D is unclear. The receptor was derived from a human donor in good health. Sequenced sample: PBMCs. CDR3 in amino acids: CASSQARTGPNTEAFF. CDR3 nucleotide sequence: TGTGCCAGCAGCCAAGCCCGTACCGGTCCGAACACTGAAGCTTTCTTT. The entire variable domain, with the rest obtained from reference TRBV14 and TRBJ1-1, is as follows: EAGVTQFPSHSVIEKGQTVTLRCDPISGHDNLYWYRRVMGKEIKFLLHFVKESKQDESGMPNNRFLAERTGGTYSTLKVQPAELEDSGVYFCASSQARTGPNTEAFFGQGTRLTVV.